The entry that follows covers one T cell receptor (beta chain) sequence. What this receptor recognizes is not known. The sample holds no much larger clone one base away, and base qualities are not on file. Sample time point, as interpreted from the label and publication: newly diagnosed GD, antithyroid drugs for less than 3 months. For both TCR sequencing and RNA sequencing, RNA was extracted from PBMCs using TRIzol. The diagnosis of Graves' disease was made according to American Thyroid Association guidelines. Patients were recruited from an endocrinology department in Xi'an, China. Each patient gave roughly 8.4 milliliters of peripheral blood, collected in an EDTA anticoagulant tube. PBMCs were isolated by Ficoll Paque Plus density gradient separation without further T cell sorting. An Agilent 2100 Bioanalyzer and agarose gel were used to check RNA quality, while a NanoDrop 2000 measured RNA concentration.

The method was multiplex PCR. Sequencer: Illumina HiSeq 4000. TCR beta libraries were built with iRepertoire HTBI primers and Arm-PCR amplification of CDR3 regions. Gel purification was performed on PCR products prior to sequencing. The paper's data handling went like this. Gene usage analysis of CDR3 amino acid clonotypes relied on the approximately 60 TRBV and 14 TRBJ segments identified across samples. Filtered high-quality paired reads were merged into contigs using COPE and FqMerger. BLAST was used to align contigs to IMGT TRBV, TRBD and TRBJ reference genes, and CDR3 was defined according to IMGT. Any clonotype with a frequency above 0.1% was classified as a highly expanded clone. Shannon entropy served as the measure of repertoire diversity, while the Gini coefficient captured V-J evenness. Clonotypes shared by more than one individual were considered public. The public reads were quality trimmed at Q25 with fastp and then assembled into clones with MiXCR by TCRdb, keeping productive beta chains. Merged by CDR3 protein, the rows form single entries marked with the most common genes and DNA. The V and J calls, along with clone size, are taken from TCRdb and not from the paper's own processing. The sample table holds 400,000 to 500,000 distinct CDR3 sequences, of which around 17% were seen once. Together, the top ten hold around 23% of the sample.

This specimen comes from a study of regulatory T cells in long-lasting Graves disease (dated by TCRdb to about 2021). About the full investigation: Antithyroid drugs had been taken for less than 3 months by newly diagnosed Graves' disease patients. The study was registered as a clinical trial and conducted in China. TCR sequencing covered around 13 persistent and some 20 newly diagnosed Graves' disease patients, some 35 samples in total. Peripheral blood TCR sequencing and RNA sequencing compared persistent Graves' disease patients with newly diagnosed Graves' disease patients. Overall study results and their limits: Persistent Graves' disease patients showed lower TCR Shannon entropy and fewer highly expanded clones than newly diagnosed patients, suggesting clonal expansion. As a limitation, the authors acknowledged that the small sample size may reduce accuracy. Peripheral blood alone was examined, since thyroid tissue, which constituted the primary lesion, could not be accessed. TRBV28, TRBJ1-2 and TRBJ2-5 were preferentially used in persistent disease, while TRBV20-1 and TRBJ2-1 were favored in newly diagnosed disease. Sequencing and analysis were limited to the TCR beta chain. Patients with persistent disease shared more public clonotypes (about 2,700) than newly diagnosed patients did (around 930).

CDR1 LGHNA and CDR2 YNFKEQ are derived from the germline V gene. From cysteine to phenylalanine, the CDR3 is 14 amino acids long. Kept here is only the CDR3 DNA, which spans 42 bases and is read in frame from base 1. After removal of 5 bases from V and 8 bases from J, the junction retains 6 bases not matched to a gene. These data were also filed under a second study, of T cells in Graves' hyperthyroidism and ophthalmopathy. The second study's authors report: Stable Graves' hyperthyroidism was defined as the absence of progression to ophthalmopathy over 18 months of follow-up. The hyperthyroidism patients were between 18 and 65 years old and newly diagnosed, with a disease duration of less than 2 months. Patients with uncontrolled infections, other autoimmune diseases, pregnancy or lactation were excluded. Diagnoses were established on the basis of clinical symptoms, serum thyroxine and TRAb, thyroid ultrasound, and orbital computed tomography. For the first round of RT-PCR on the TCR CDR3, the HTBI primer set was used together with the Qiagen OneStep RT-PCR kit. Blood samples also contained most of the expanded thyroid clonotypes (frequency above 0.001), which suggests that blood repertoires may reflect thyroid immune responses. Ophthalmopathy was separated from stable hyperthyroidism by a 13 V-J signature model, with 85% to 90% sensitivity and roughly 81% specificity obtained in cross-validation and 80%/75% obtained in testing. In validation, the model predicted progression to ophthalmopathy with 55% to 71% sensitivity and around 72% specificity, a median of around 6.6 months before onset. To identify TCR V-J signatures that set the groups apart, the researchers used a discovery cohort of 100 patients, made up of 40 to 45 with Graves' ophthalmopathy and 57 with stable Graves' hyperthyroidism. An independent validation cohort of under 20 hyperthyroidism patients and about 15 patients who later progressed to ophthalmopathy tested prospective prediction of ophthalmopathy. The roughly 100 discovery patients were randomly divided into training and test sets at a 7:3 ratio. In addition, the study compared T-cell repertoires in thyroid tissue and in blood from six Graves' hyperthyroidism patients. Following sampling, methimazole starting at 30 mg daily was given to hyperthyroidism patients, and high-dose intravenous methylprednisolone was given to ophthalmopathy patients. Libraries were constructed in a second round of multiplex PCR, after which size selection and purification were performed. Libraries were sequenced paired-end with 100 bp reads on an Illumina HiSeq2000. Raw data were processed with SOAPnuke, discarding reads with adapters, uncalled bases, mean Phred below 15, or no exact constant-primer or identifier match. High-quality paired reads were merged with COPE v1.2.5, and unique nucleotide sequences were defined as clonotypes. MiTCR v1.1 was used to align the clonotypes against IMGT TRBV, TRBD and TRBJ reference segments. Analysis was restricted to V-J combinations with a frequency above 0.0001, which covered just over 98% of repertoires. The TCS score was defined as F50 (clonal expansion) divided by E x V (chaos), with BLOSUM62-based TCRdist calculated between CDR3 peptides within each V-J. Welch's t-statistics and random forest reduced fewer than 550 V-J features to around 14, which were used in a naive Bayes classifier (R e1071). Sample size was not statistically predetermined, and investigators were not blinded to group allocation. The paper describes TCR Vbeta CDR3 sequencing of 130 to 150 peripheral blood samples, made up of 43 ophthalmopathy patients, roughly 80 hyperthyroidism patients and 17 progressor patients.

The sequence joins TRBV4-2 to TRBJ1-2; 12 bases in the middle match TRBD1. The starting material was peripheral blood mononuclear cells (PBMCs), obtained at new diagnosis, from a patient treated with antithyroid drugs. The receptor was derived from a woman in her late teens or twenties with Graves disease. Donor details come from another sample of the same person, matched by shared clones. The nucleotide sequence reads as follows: TGTGCCAGCAGCTCGGGACAGGGGGCGCGGGGCTACACCTTC. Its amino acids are CASSSGQGARGYTF.